This entry lists 13 T cell receptor beta chains sequenced from one sample in a study of T cell repertoires in cytomegalovirus infection. TCRdb itself ran the reads through MiXCR, one entry per CDR3 protein. The sample consists of approximately 700,000 distinct CDR3 sequences, approximately 40% of them appearing once. The sequenced sample consisted of PBMCs. The receptors here all came from a human donor in good health (CMV status not recorded). Some clones in this sample may be carry-over from other donors' samples.

In this sample, this clonotype turned up a few times. The J gene is TRBJ2-7, the V gene TRBV2, with TRBD1 identical over 9 bases. V was clipped by 2 bases and J by 3 bases; unmatched bases: 14. This CDR3 contains 18 residues. The germline V gene encodes CDR1 SNHLY and CDR2 FYNNEI. The CDR3 loop is CASSELYGQGLLHYEQYF. As DNA, the CDR3 is TGTGCCAGCAGTGAATTATATGGACAGGGGCTCCTTCACTACGAGCAGTACTTC.

CDR3 nucleotide sequence: TGTGCCAGCTTCAAGGGGGGGCAGGCCACTGAAGCTTTCTTT. Translated, it gives CASFKGGQATEAFF. This chain joins TRBV6-5 and TRBJ1-1, with D possibly matching TRBD1 (6 bases). This CDR3 contains 14 residues. Per germline, CDR1 MNHEY and CDR2 SVGAGI. The V end lost 8 bases, the J end lost 4 bases, and 17 bases lay between the germline ends.

The genes are TRBV18 and TRBJ2-5; D is undetermined. Germline assignment: CDR1 KGHSH and CDR2 LQKENI. The V gene lost 1 base and the J gene lost 0 bases, with 6 bases spanning the gap. The CDR3 has 14 residues. The CDR3 protein is CASSPQRNQETQYF. CDR3 DNA sequence: TGTGCCAGCTCACCACAGAGAAACCAAGAGACCCAGTACTTC.

In its sample, this clonotype was seen many times. The chain employs TRBV7-2 and TRBJ2-3; D remains unclear. Germline CDR1 and CDR2: SGHTA and FQGNSA. This CDR3 is built from 12 residues. Trimming removed 5 bases at V and 1 base at J, with 4 bases between. The CDR3 coding sequence is TGTGCCAGCAGCCCCCGCACAGATACGCAGTATTTT. This sequence encodes CASSPRTDTQYF.

This clonotype was found a few times. V is TRBV7-8 and J is TRBJ2-1; 16 bases are a match to TRBD2. From germline, CDR1 is SGHVS and CDR2 FQNEAQ. CDR3 length: 18 amino acids. V was clipped by 3 bases and J by 6 bases; unmatched bases: 8. CDR3 coding DNA: TGTGCCAGCAGCTTTCTTAGGGGACTAGCGGGAGGGGTCAATGAGCAGTTCTTC. It specifies CASSFLRGLAGGVNEQFF.

At least ten counts were recorded for this clonotype. The chain carries TRBV11-2 and TRBJ2-4; perhaps TRBD2 as D (5 bases). Germline V gene sequence: CDR1 SGHAT, CDR2 FQNNGV. V was shortened by 7 bases and J by 0 bases, with 13 bases between the two germline ends. The CDR3 is 15 amino acids. CDR3 bases: TGTGCCAGCACGTTATCGGCGGGAGCCAAAAACATTCAGTACTTC. Its protein is CASTLSAGAKNIQYF.

In regard to this clonotype: Because it lacks the conserved phenylalanine or tryptophan at the end, this CDR3 is likely a read error. V gene TRBV27 combines with J gene TRBJ1-6, with TRBD1 matching 10 bases. The trim removed 5 bases at V and 11 bases at J, leaving 12 bases unmatched. CDR3 size: 16 residues. From germline, CDR1 is MNHEY and CDR2 SMNVEV (reference sequence). Here the CDR3 DNA reads TGTGCCAGCAGTCCCCATCGAGACAGGGGGCGGGCACCCCTCCACTGT. Amino acid sequence: CASSPHRDRGRAPLHC.

This clonotype occurred a few times. The chain links TRBV7-2 to TRBJ1-1; no clear D gene. Per germline, CDR1 SGHTA and CDR2 FQGNSA. Trimming shortened V by 1 base and J by 0 bases, and 18 bases separated the two germline ends. The CDR3 contains 18 residues. The chain's CDR3 is CASSLGGDQTLMNTEAFF. CDR3 nucleotide sequence: TGTGCCAGCAGCTTAGGCGGGGATCAGACTCTAATGAACACTGAAGCTTTCTTT.

J is TRBJ2-7 and V is TRBV6-6, with 8 nucleotides matching TRBD1. The CDR3 runs 14 residues. V was pared by 5 bases and J by 2 bases, with 5 bases of the junction left unmatched. CDR1 and CDR2 from the germline V gene are MNHNY and SVGAGI (reference sequence). CDR3 residues: CASSRRQGTYEQYF. Written as DNA, the CDR3 is TGTGCCAGCAGTCGCAGACAGGGGACCTACGAGCAGTACTTC.

V is TRBV15 and J is TRBJ1-3; D ambiguous. V lost 1 base and J 0 bases, leaving 10 bases between the germline ends. The CDR3 totals 16 residues. Germline V gives CDR1 LNHNV, CDR2 YYDKDF (reference sequence). Here the CDR3 reads CATSRAGGSSGNTIYF. CDR3 nucleotides: TGTGCCACCAGCAGAGCAGGCGGATCCTCTGGAAACACCATATATTTT. Drawing the rest from reference TRBV15 and TRBJ1-3, the complete variable domain is DAMVIQNPRYQVTQFGKPVTLSCSQTLNHNVMYWYQQKSSQAPKLLFHYYDKDFNNEADTPDNFQSRRPNTSFCFLDIRSPGLGDTAMYLCATSRAGGSSGNTIYFGEGSWLTVV.

The sample holds one count of this clonotype. J is TRBJ1-2 and V is TRBV19; 11 bases fit TRBD1. The CDR3 is 17 amino acids. V dropped 6 bases and J dropped 2; count of bases not matched to a gene: 11. The germline CDR1 and CDR2 sequences are LNHDA and SQIVND (reference sequence). Written as DNA, the CDR3 is TGTGCCAGTAGCCCGGGACAGGGGGGCCTGAAAAACTATGGCTACACCTTC. Encoded protein: CASSPGQGGLKNYGYTF.

The sample holds a few counts of this clonotype. DNA for the CDR3: TGTGCCAGCAGAGGAACAGGCCTACTTCCTAATGAAAAACTGTTTTTT. Amino acids: CASRGTGLLPNEKLFF. The V gene is TRBV2, the J gene TRBJ1-4; tentatively, D is TRBD1 (5 bases). Trimming cost V 6 bases and J 3 bases, with 17 bases left between them. This CDR3 spans 16 amino acids. CDR1 SNHLY and CDR2 FYNNEI come from the germline V gene. The variable domain in full, completed from reference TRBV2 and TRBJ1-4, reads EPEVTQTPSHQVTQMGQEVILRCVPISNHLYFYWYRQILGQKVEFLVSFYNNEISEKSEIFDDQFSVERPDGSNFTLKIRSTKLEDSAMYFCASRGTGLLPNEKLFFGSGTQLSVL.

The chain joins TRBV12-3 or TRBV12-4 to TRBJ1-5; D perhaps matches TRBD1 (6 bases). V was trimmed by 7 bases and J by 4 bases, leaving 11 bases between them. This CDR3 contains 13 residues. The CDR3 sequence: CASKGQMNQPQHF. The CDR3 nucleotides read TGTGCCAGCAAAGGACAGATGAATCAGCCCCAGCATTTT.